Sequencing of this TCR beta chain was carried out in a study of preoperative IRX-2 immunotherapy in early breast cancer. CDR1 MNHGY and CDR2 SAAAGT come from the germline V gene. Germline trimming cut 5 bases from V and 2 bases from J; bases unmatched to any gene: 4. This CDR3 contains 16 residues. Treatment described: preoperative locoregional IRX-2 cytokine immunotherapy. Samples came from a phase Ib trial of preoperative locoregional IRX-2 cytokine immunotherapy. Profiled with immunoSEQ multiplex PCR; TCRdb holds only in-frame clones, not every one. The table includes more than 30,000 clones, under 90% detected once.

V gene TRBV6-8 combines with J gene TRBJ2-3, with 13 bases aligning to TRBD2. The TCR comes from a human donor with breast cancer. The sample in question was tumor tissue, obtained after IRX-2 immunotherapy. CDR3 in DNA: TGTGCCAGCAGTGGACTAGCGGGGGCTCACACAGATACGCAGTATTTT. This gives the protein CASSGLAGAHTDTQYF.